One and the same sample provided the 22 T cell receptor beta chains below, sequenced in a study of blood T cell repertoires in COVID-19. Repertoires were generated with immunoSEQ multiplex PCR, while TCRdb's copy carries only in-frame clones and drops some. Of some 42,000 clones listed, roughly 92% are singletons. Sample: peripheral blood. These receptors all come from a man over 45 with active COVID-19.

The J gene is TRBJ2-4, the V gene TRBV13; 9 bases are a match to TRBD1. The junction had 11 bases not matched to a gene; V was cut back by 5 bases and J by 3 bases. This CDR3 comprises 17 residues. Germline V lookup: CDR1 PRHDT, CDR2 FYEKMQ (reference sequence). In DNA, the CDR3 is TGTGCCAGCAGCGCTAGGTCGCTGGGACAGGGCAAAAACATTCAGTACTTC. Translating gives CASSARSLGQGKNIQYF.

This chain uses TRBV20-1 with TRBJ2-1, with D perhaps TRBD1 (5 bases). The CDR3 has 10 residues. V shed 5 bases and J shed 6 bases, with 5 bases lying between them. The germline gives CDR1 DFQATT, CDR2 SNEGSKA (reference sequence). CDR3 bases: TGCAGTGCTCAGGGCAATGAGCAGTTCTTC. Amino acids: CSAQGNEQFF.

The chain uses TRBV6-5 and TRBJ1-6; D possibly corresponds to TRBD1 (6 bases). The V end lost 5 bases, the J end lost 9 bases, and 11 bases lay between the germline ends. In germline, CDR1 is MNHEY, CDR2 SVGAGI. CDR3 length: 13 amino acids. Here the CDR3 reads CASSRQASSPLHF. Here the CDR3 DNA reads TGTGCCAGCAGTAGACAGGCCAGTTCACCCCTCCACTTT.

The sample holds one count of this clone. The chain carries TRBV18 and TRBJ2-3, with 7 bases fitting TRBD2. The V and J ends lost 7 bases and 3 bases, in that order; junction bases with no gene match: 7. The germline V gene has CDR1 KGHSH and CDR2 LQKENI. The CDR3 runs 14 residues. CDR3 sequence reads: CASLPGAGTDTQYF. CDR3 nucleotide sequence: TGTGCCAGCTTACCGGGAGCGGGGACAGATACGCAGTATTTT. Filled out from reference TRBV18 and TRBJ2-3, the complete variable domain reads NAGVMQNPRHLVRRRGQEARLRCSPMKGHSHVYWYRQLPEEGLKFMVYLQKENIIDESGMPKERFSAEFPKEGPSILRIQQVVRGDSAAYFCASLPGAGTDTQYFGPGTRLTVL.

This clone was counted between two and nine times. The chain employs TRBV18 and TRBJ1-5, with D maybe TRBD1 (5 bases). Trimming took 5 bases from V and 4 from J, leaving 12 bases between them. The CDR3 is 14 residues long. Per the germline V gene, CDR1 is KGHSH and CDR2 is LQKENI. CDR3 loop: CASSSGGENQPQHF. CDR3 coding DNA: TGTGCCAGCTCATCGGGGGGTGAAAATCAGCCCCAGCATTTT.

The V and J genes are TRBV30 and TRBJ2-3; 7 bases map to TRBD2. Losses at the gene ends were 5 bases for V and 4 bases for J; bases not matched to a gene: 9. CDR3 length equals 14 residues. CDR1 and CDR2 from the germline V gene are GTSNPN and SVGIG (reference sequence). CDR3 in amino acids: CAWGPGGGADTQYF. The CDR3 DNA sequence: TGTGCCTGGGGCCCGGGAGGAGGAGCAGATACGCAGTATTTT.

The chain joins TRBV5-1 to TRBJ2-7, with 10 bases aligning to TRBD1. The CDR3 is 15 amino acids. The J segment lost 6 bases and the V segment lost 4 bases, leaving 10 bases of the junction unmatched. The germline V gene has CDR1 SGHRS and CDR2 YFSETQ. The CDR3 here is CASSLGGQGSREQYF. As DNA, the CDR3 is TGCGCCAGCAGCCTGGGGGGACAGGGGAGCCGCGAGCAGTACTTC.

The genes are TRBV7-8 and TRBJ2-3, with 8 bases lining up with TRBD1. This CDR3 has 15 residues. Germline values: CDR1 SGHVS, CDR2 FQNEAQ. V was clipped by 5 bases and J by 2 bases; unmatched bases: 6. The CDR3 spells CASSEDRASTDTQYF. In DNA, the CDR3 is TGTGCCAGCAGCGAGGACAGGGCCTCCACAGATACGCAGTATTTT.

The rearrangement uses TRBV21-1 and TRBJ2-7; the table names TRBD2, a call not compared with the DNA. TRBV21-1 is a pseudogene segment. The CDR3 spans 10 residues. The CDR3 bases are TGTGCCCGCTCGGTGGACGAGCAGTACTTC. Translated, it gives CARSVDEQYF.

The CDR3 loop reads CASSARQGPGTDTQYF. In nucleotides, the CDR3 is TGTGCCAGCAGCGCCCGACAGGGGCCGGGCACAGATACGCAGTATTTT. The chain couples TRBV9 to TRBJ2-3; 8 nucleotides agree with TRBD1. The CDR3 totals 16 residues. Unmatched junction bases numbered 7, after V lost 3 bases and J lost 1 base. From germline, CDR1 is SGDLS and CDR2 YYNGEE.

The V gene is TRBV7-2, the J gene TRBJ2-4; TRBD1 might be the D (6 bases). V was trimmed by 5 bases and J by 4 bases, leaving 9 bases between them. The CDR3 is 13 residues long. The germline V gene encodes CDR1 SGHTA and CDR2 FQGNSA. The CDR3 protein is CASSPTGKNIQYF. CDR3 bases: TGTGCCAGCAGCCCAACAGGGAAAAACATTCAGTACTTC.

V is TRBV10-3 and J is TRBJ2-7; 7 bases match TRBD1. Trimming removed 4 bases from V and 2 bases from J; junction bases left unmatched: 5. This CDR3 contains 14 residues. Germline loops: CDR1 ENHRY, CDR2 SYGVKD. CDR3 nucleotide sequence: TGTGCCATCAGTGGACAGGGTTCTACCTACGAGCAGTACTTC. Residues: CAISGQGSTYEQYF.

CDR3 residues: CASSDSPGGVNEQFF. The CDR3 bases are TGTGCCAGCAGTGACTCCCCCGGGGGGGTCAATGAGCAGTTCTTC. The rearrangement uses TRBV6-4 and TRBJ2-1; 8 bases line up with TRBD2. Germline CDR1 and CDR2: MRHNA and SNTAGT. V dropped 0 bases and J dropped 6; count of bases not matched to a gene: 4. The CDR3 contains 15 residues.

This chain links TRBV6-5 with TRBJ1-1; weak D call: TRBD1 (6 bases). The CDR3 is 14 residues long. V was cut by 4 bases and J by 6 bases, with 15 bases left in between. Germline V gene data show CDR1 as MNHEY and CDR2 as SVGAGI. CDR3: CASSLEGGDAEAFF. DNA for the CDR3: TGTGCCAGCAGTTTGGAGGGGGGGGATGCTGAAGCTTTCTTT.

The V and J genes are TRBV28 and TRBJ2-1, with 8 bases that match TRBD2. The J segment lost 0 bases and the V segment lost 6 bases, leaving 10 bases of the junction unmatched. The V gene's germline CDR1 is MDHEN and CDR2 SYDVKM. This CDR3 is built from 17 residues. CDR3 sequence (DNA): TGTGCCAGCAGGGGGACGACGGGAGGGTACTCCTACAATGAGCAGTTCTTC. This codes for CASRGTTGGYSYNEQFF.

The table lists this clone with a count of one. The chain joins TRBV9 to TRBJ2-1; the D is unclear. The CDR3 consists of 15 residues. V was trimmed by 1 base and J by 5 bases, leaving 13 bases between them. Germline lookup yields CDR1 SGDLS and CDR2 YYNGEE. The CDR3 nucleotides are TGTGCCAGCAGCGTAATCGGTAGCCCCAACAATGAGCAGTTCTTC. Encoded protein: CASSVIGSPNNEQFF. Using reference TRBV9 and TRBJ2-1 for the parts outside the CDR3, the full variable domain is DSGVTQTPKHLITATGQRVTLRCSPRSGDLSVYWYQQSLDQGLQFLIQYYNGEERAKGNILERFSAQQFPDLHSELNLSSLELGDSALYFCASSVIGSPNNEQFFGPGTRLTVL.

Written as DNA, the CDR3 is TGTGCCACCCGAGACCCAGGGTCCTACGAGCAGTACTTC. Translation: CATRDPGSYEQYF. This rearrangement joins TRBV10-3 to TRBJ2-7; the D gene is possibly TRBD1 (5 bases). Trimming took off 10 bases at V and 1 base at J, with 14 bases between the two ends. This CDR3 region has 13 residues. CDR1 and CDR2 from the germline V gene are ENHRY and SYGVKD.

This chain links TRBV20-1 with TRBJ1-2; tentatively, D is TRBD1 (5 bases). Germline loops: CDR1 DFQATT, CDR2 SNEGSKA (reference sequence). V lost 3 bases and J 4 bases, leaving 12 bases between the germline ends. This CDR3 spans 13 amino acids. The CDR3: CSASETVSYGYTF. In nucleotides, the CDR3 is TGCAGTGCTAGTGAGACAGTAAGCTATGGCTACACCTTC.

The rearrangement links TRBV2 to TRBJ2-7; D perhaps matches TRBD1 (6 bases). V shed 6 bases and J shed 2 bases, with 17 bases lying between them. Germline V gives CDR1 SNHLY, CDR2 FYNNEI. The CDR3 is made up of 15 amino acids. The CDR3 loop is CASRVRDTPTYEQYF. CDR3 bases: TGTGCCAGCAGAGTCCGGGACACCCCAACCTACGAGCAGTACTTC.

The V and J genes are TRBV5-4 and TRBJ2-1, with 8 bases that match TRBD2. The CDR3 runs 15 residues. The J segment lost 6 bases and the V segment lost 2 bases, leaving 7 bases of the junction unmatched. CDR1 and CDR2 (germline): SGHNT, YYREEE (reference sequence). CDR3 amino acids: CASSFATSGRNEQFF. DNA for the CDR3: TGTGCCAGCAGCTTTGCCACTAGCGGACGCAATGAGCAGTTCTTC.

The chain carries TRBV30 and TRBJ1-3, with TRBD1 matching 8 bases. The CDR3 loop spans 14 amino acids. After removal of 2 bases from V and 5 bases from J, the junction contained 5 bases not matched to a gene. Germline V CDR1 and CDR2: GTSNPN, SVGIG (reference sequence). The CDR3 nucleotides read TGTGCCTGGAGTACGACAGGGGCTCGAAACACCATATATTTT. This gives the protein CAWSTTGARNTIYF.

The V and J genes are TRBV2 and TRBJ1-6; D may be TRBD1 (6 bases). Germline CDR1 and CDR2: SNHLY and FYNNEI. Trimming removed 8 bases from V and 8 bases from J, with 13 bases in between. CDR3 length equals 13 residues. DNA of the CDR3: TGTGCCAGCGCCGGGACAATAGATTCACCCCTCCACTTT. The encoded protein is CASAGTIDSPLHF.